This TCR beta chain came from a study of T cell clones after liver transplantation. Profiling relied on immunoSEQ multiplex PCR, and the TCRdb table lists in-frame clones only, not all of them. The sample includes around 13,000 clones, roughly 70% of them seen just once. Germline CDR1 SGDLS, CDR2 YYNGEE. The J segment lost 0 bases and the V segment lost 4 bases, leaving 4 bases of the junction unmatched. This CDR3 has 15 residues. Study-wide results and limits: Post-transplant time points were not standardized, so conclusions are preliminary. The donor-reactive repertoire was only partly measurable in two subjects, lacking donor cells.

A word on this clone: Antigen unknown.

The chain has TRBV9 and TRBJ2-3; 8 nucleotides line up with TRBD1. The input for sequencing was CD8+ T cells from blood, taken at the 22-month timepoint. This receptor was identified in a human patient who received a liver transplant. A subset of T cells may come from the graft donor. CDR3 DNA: TGTGCCAGCAGCCCCCGGACAGGGAGCACAGATACGCAGTATTTT. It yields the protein CASSPRTGSTDTQYF.